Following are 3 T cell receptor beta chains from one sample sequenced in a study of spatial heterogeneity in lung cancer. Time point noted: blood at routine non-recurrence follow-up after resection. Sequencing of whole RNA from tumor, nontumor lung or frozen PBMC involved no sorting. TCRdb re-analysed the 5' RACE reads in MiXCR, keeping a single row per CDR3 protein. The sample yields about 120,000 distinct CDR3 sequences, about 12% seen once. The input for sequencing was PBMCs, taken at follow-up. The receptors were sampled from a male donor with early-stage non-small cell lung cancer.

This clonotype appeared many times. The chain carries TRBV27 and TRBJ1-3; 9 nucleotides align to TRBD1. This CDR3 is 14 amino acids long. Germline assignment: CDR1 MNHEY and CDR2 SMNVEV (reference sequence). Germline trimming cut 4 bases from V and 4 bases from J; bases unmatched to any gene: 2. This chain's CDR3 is CASSSGQGGNTIYF. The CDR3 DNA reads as TGTGCCAGCAGTTCCGGACAGGGGGGAAACACCATATATTTT.

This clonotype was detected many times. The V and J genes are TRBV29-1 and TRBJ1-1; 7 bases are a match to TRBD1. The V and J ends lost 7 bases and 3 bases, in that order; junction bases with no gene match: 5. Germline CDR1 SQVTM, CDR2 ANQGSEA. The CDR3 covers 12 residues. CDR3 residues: CSAGTADTEAFF. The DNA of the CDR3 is TGCAGCGCAGGGACAGCGGACACTGAAGCTTTCTTT.

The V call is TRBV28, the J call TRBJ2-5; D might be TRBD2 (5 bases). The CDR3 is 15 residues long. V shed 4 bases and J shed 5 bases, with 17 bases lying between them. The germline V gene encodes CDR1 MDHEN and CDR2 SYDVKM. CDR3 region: CASSSSPGSLETQYF. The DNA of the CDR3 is TGTGCCAGCAGTTCTTCCCCGGGATCCCTTGAGACCCAGTACTTC.